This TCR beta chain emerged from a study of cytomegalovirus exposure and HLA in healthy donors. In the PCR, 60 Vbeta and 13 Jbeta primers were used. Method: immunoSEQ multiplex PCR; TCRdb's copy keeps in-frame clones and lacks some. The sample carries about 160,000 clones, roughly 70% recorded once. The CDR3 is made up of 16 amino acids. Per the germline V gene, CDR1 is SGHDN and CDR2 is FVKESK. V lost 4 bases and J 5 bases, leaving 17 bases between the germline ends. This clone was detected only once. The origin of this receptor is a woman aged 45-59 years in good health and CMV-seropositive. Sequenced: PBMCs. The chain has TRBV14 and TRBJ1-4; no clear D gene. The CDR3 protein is CASSPELLGGNEKLFF. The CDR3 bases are TGTGCCAGCAGCCCTGAGTTATTGGGCGGGAATGAAAAACTGTTTTTT.